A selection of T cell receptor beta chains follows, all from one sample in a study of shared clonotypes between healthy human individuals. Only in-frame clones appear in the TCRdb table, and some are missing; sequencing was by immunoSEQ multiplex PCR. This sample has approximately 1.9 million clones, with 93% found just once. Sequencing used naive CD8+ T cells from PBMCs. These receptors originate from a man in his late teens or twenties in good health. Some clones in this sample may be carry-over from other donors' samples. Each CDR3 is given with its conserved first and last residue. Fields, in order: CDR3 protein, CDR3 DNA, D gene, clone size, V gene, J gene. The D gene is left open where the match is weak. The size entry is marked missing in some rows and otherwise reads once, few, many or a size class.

CDR3aa: CASSQGGVETQYF; CDR3nt: TGTGCCAGCTCCCAAGGGGGGGTAGAGACCCAGTACTTC; d_gene: .; abundance: .; v_gene: TRBV19; j_gene: TRBJ2-5
CDR3aa: CASSPGVAGAEKLFF; CDR3nt: TGCGCCAGCAGCCCGGGCGTTGCTGGGGCGGAAAAACTGTTTTTT; d_gene: .; abundance: .; v_gene: TRBV4-3; j_gene: TRBJ1-4
CDR3aa: CSVSLWEASYNEQFF; CDR3nt: TGCAGCGTGAGTCTGTGGGAGGCCTCCTACAATGAGCAGTTCTTC; d_gene: .; abundance: .; v_gene: TRBV29-1; j_gene: TRBJ2-1
CDR3aa: CASSPTGGNYEQYF; CDR3nt: TGTGCCAGCAGCCCCACCGGGGGGAACTACGAGCAGTACTTC; d_gene: TRBD2; abundance: .; v_gene: TRBV7-9; j_gene: TRBJ2-7
CDR3aa: CASRGGTAYGYTF; CDR3nt: TGTGCCAGCAGGGGTGGGACAGCTTATGGCTACACCTTC; d_gene: TRBD1; abundance: .; v_gene: TRBV27; j_gene: TRBJ1-2
CDR3aa: CASSLGRGSYEQYF; CDR3nt: TGTGCCAGCAGTTTAGGGCGGGGGAGCTACGAGCAGTACTTC; d_gene: TRBD2; abundance: .; v_gene: TRBV27; j_gene: TRBJ2-7
CDR3aa: CASSQGVVSPDTQYF; CDR3nt: TGTGCCAGCAGCCAAGGGGTCGTTAGCCCAGATACGCAGTATTTT; d_gene: .; abundance: .; v_gene: TRBV14; j_gene: TRBJ2-3
CDR3aa: CASSASKGNTEAFF; CDR3nt: TGTGCCAGCAGTGCCTCTAAAGGGAACACTGAAGCTTTCTTT; d_gene: .; abundance: .; v_gene: TRBV6-5; j_gene: TRBJ1-1
CDR3aa: CASSLWGGANEKLFF; CDR3nt: TGTGCCAGCAGTTTATGGGGTGGGGCTAATGAAAAACTGTTTTTT; d_gene: .; abundance: .; v_gene: TRBV28; j_gene: TRBJ1-4
CDR3aa: CASRRTSGDEQYF; CDR3nt: TGTGCCAGCAGACGGACTAGCGGGGACGAGCAGTACTTC; d_gene: TRBD2; abundance: .; v_gene: TRBV28; j_gene: TRBJ2-7
CDR3aa: CATKEGGETQYF; CDR3nt: TGTGCCACCAAAGAAGGCGGGGAGACCCAGTACTTC; d_gene: .; abundance: .; v_gene: TRBV28; j_gene: TRBJ2-5
CDR3aa: CAISDLWRDQNSTDTQYF; CDR3nt: TGTGCCATCAGCGATTTATGGCGGGACCAGAATAGCACAGATACGCAGTATTTT; d_gene: .; abundance: .; v_gene: TRBV10-3; j_gene: TRBJ2-3
CDR3aa: CASSQEGLAGGPFSGELFF; CDR3nt: TGCGCCAGCAGCCAAGAAGGACTAGCGGGAGGGCCATTTTCCGGGGAGCTGTTTTTT; d_gene: TRBD2; abundance: once; v_gene: TRBV4-1; j_gene: TRBJ2-2
CDR3aa: CSDRTGGTNEQFF; CDR3nt: TGCAGCGATCGGACTGGCGGGACCAATGAGCAGTTCTTC; d_gene: .; abundance: .; v_gene: TRBV29-1; j_gene: TRBJ2-1
CDR3aa: CAVTGQGNTEAFF; CDR3nt: TGTGCCGTTACGGGACAGGGGAACACTGAAGCTTTCTTT; d_gene: TRBD1; abundance: .; v_gene: TRBV28; j_gene: TRBJ1-1
CDR3aa: CASSPLGTPIYF; CDR3nt: TGTGCCAGCAGCCCTCTCGGGACACCGATTTACTTC; d_gene: .; abundance: .; v_gene: TRBV7-9; j_gene: TRBJ2-5
CDR3aa: CASNPGLAGNTIYF; CDR3nt: TGTGCCAGCAATCCGGGACTCGCGGGAAACACCATATATTTT; d_gene: .; abundance: .; v_gene: TRBV2; j_gene: TRBJ1-3
CDR3aa: CASSPRQGLSKNIQYF; CDR3nt: TGTGCCAGCAGCCCTAGGCAGGGATTGTCCAAAAACATTCAGTACTTC; d_gene: .; abundance: .; v_gene: TRBV11-2; j_gene: TRBJ2-4
CDR3aa: CASSLEGQYQETQYF; CDR3nt: TGCGCCAGCAGCTTGGAAGGCCAGTACCAAGAGACCCAGTACTTC; d_gene: .; abundance: .; v_gene: TRBV5-1; j_gene: TRBJ2-5
CDR3aa: CASSQEPKRGTEAFF; CDR3nt: TGCGCCAGCAGCCAGGAACCTAAACGGGGCACTGAAGCTTTCTTT; d_gene: .; abundance: once; v_gene: TRBV4-1; j_gene: TRBJ1-1
CDR3aa: CASSLAGWGTEAFF; CDR3nt: TGTGCCAGCAGCCTGGCAGGGTGGGGCACTGAAGCTTTCTTT; d_gene: .; abundance: .; v_gene: TRBV27; j_gene: TRBJ1-1
CDR3aa: CASSQDRGSNEKLFF; CDR3nt: TGCGCCAGCAGCCAAGACAGGGGGTCTAATGAAAAACTGTTTTTT; d_gene: TRBD1; abundance: .; v_gene: TRBV4-1; j_gene: TRBJ1-4
CDR3aa: CASSVHPLDSGANVLTF; CDR3nt: TGTGCCAGCAGCGTCCACCCATTGGACTCTGGGGCCAACGTCCTGACTTTC; d_gene: .; abundance: once; v_gene: TRBV9; j_gene: TRBJ2-6
CDR3aa: CASSGGLAFYEQYF; CDR3nt: TGCGCCAGCAGCGGAGGACTAGCGTTCTACGAGCAGTACTTC; d_gene: TRBD2; abundance: .; v_gene: TRBV5-1; j_gene: TRBJ2-7
CDR3aa: CASSPGAGAHNEQFF; CDR3nt: TGTGCCAGCAGCCCAGGAGCGGGAGCCCACAATGAGCAGTTCTTC; d_gene: TRBD2; abundance: .; v_gene: TRBV7-7; j_gene: TRBJ2-1
CDR3aa: CASSFSPMDSFNEKLFF; CDR3nt: TGTGCCAGCAGTTTTTCCCCTATGGACAGCTTTAATGAAAAACTGTTTTTT; d_gene: .; abundance: .; v_gene: TRBV28; j_gene: TRBJ1-4
CDR3aa: CASNPGAGGTTDTQYF; CDR3nt: TGCGCCAGCAACCCGGGGGCGGGGGGGACCACAGATACGCAGTATTTT; d_gene: TRBD2; abundance: .; v_gene: TRBV5-1; j_gene: TRBJ2-3
CDR3aa: CASSQSVYEQYF; CDR3nt: TGTGCCAGCAGCCAATCCGTCTACGAGCAGTACTTC; d_gene: .; abundance: .; v_gene: TRBV14; j_gene: TRBJ2-7
CDR3aa: CASSLGGIQETQYF; CDR3nt: TGTGCCAGCAGTTTAGGCGGGATTCAAGAGACCCAGTACTTC; d_gene: .; abundance: .; v_gene: TRBV28; j_gene: TRBJ2-5
CDR3aa: CASSLWQGVYNEQFF; CDR3nt: TGTGCCAGCAGTTTATGGCAGGGGGTCTACAATGAGCAGTTCTTC; d_gene: TRBD1; abundance: .; v_gene: TRBV27; j_gene: TRBJ2-1
CDR3aa: CASSVEAQRETQYF; CDR3nt: TGTGCCAGCAGCGTAGAGGCGCAGAGGGAGACCCAGTACTTC; d_gene: .; abundance: .; v_gene: TRBV9; j_gene: TRBJ2-5
CDR3aa: CASSYLVGTSEAFF; CDR3nt: TGTGCCAGCAGTTACTTGGTAGGGACGTCTGAAGCTTTCTTT; d_gene: .; abundance: .; v_gene: TRBV6-5; j_gene: TRBJ1-1
CDR3aa: CASSLEFGRPVYEQYF; CDR3nt: TGTGCCAGCAGCTTGGAATTCGGGCGTCCGGTCTACGAGCAGTACTTC; d_gene: .; abundance: .; v_gene: TRBV5-6; j_gene: TRBJ2-7
CDR3aa: CASSLEVAGVWSSQYF; CDR3nt: TGCGCCAGCAGCTTGGAAGTAGCGGGAGTGTGGTCGTCGCAGTATTTT; d_gene: TRBD2; abundance: .; v_gene: TRBV5-1; j_gene: TRBJ2-3
CDR3aa: CASSLKGGPYEQYF; CDR3nt: TGTGCCAGCAGCTTGAAAGGGGGCCCCTACGAGCAGTACTTC; d_gene: TRBD1; abundance: .; v_gene: TRBV5-4; j_gene: TRBJ2-7
CDR3aa: CASTPTGTANTGELFF; CDR3nt: TGTGCCAGTACACCGACCGGGACAGCGAACACCGGGGAGCTGTTTTTT; d_gene: TRBD1; abundance: .; v_gene: TRBV6-6; j_gene: TRBJ2-2
CDR3aa: CAWSARGFFRGADTQYF; CDR3nt: TGTGCCTGGAGTGCCCGGGGTTTTTTCAGGGGTGCAGATACGCAGTATTTT; d_gene: .; abundance: .; v_gene: TRBV30; j_gene: TRBJ2-3
CDR3aa: CASSPPTGGYEGYTF; CDR3nt: TGTGCCAGCAGCCCCCCGACAGGGGGCTATGAGGGCTACACCTTC; d_gene: TRBD1; abundance: .; v_gene: TRBV28; j_gene: TRBJ1-2
CDR3aa: CASYRGANTGELFF; CDR3nt: TGTGCCAGCTATAGGGGGGCGAACACCGGGGAGCTGTTTTTT; d_gene: .; abundance: .; v_gene: TRBV2; j_gene: TRBJ2-2
CDR3aa: CASTLGGGGEAFF; CDR3nt: TGTGCCAGCACCTTAGGGGGGGGAGGGGAAGCTTTCTTT; d_gene: .; abundance: .; v_gene: TRBV6-6; j_gene: TRBJ1-1
CDR3aa: CASSLVPDGRKFYGYTF; CDR3nt: TGTGCCAGCAGCTTGGTCCCTGACGGTCGTAAATTCTATGGCTACACCTTC; d_gene: .; abundance: few; v_gene: TRBV5-4; j_gene: TRBJ1-2
CDR3aa: CASSLFGGGTDTQYF; CDR3nt: TGTGCCAGCAGCTTATTCGGCGGGGGCACAGATACGCAGTATTTT; d_gene: .; abundance: .; v_gene: TRBV11-2; j_gene: TRBJ2-3